Presented here are 10 T cell receptor beta chains from one specimen sequenced in a study of regulatory T cells in long-lasting Graves disease listed by TCRdb under 2021. The sample's time point label, in plain terms: persistent/refractory GD, antithyroid drugs over 5 years with positive TRAb. For both TCR sequencing and RNA sequencing, RNA was extracted from PBMCs using TRIzol. Libraries were constructed by multiplex PCR. Sequencing was carried out with an Illumina HiSeq 4000. To build TCR beta libraries, CDR3 regions were amplified by Arm-PCR using iRepertoire HTBI primers. TCRdb reprocessing: public reads trimmed at Q25 with fastp, clones called with MiXCR, in-frame beta chains kept. Every distinct CDR3 protein forms one entry, paired with its most common genes and DNA. The sample includes 450,000 or so distinct CDR3 sequences, with less than 25% observed a single time. In total, the top ten clones hold 6.5% to 8% of the sample.

Sequenced here: peripheral blood mononuclear cells (PBMCs), sampled when the disease was refractory, from a patient treated with antithyroid drugs. Every receptor here comes from a female donor with Graves disease.

The rearrangement uses TRBV20-1 and TRBJ1-2; no definite D call. CDR1 and CDR2 (germline): DFQATT, SNEGSKA (reference sequence). The CDR3 covers 14 residues. V lost 0 bases, J lost 2 bases, and 10 bases lay in between. The CDR3 DNA follows: TGCAGTGCTAGAGATAGAATCTCAAACTATGGCTACACCTTC. Translating gives CSARDRISNYGYTF.

This clonotype was counted at least ten times. This rearrangement joins TRBV29-1 to TRBJ2-7; D not resolved. Trimming took off 6 bases at V and 0 bases at J, with 12 bases between the two ends. The CDR3 loop spans 13 amino acids. CDR1 SQVTM and CDR2 ANQGSEA come from the germline V gene. The CDR3 DNA sequence: TGCAGCGTAGCCACTGGGTACTCCTACGAGCAGTACTTC. This sequence encodes CSVATGYSYEQYF.

This clonotype has at least ten counts. The chain combines TRBV2 with TRBJ2-7, with D possibly matching TRBD2 (5 bases). CDR1 is SNHLY and CDR2 is FYNNEI in the germline V gene. V was pared by 2 bases and J by 3 bases, with 11 bases between. CDR3 length: 14 residues. The CDR3 here is CASSERERNYEQYF. As DNA, the CDR3 is TGTGCCAGCAGTGAAAGGGAGCGGAACTACGAGCAGTACTTC.

This clonotype was found a few times. The CDR3 region is CASGGGASRISSYNEQFF. CDR3 bases: TGTGCCTCAGGCGGGGGGGCTAGCAGGATAAGCTCCTACAATGAGCAGTTCTTC. This chain joins TRBV12-3 or TRBV12-4 and TRBJ2-1; TRBD2 aligns across 9 bases. Germline trimming cut 11 bases from V and 0 bases from J; bases unmatched to any gene: 17. The CDR3 consists of 18 residues.

There are many counts of this clonotype. V gene TRBV5-1 combines with J gene TRBJ2-7; D might be TRBD1 (6 bases). V was cut by 0 bases and J by 1 base, with 11 bases left in between. CDR1 and CDR2 from the germline V gene are SGHRS and YFSETQ. CDR3 length: 15 residues. This CDR3 reads CASSLGTARSYEQYF. CDR3 DNA: TGCGCCAGCAGCTTGGGGACAGCCCGATCCTACGAGCAGTACTTC.

This clonotype was observed at least ten times. This chain uses TRBV10-3 with TRBJ1-1, with TRBD1 identical over 8 bases. The V segment lost 5 bases and the J segment 5 bases; nucleotides outside the gene matches: 13. Germline CDR1 and CDR2: ENHRY and SYGVKD. The CDR3 sequence is 16 residues long. The CDR3 spells CAISSGTGRGVTEAFF. CDR3 DNA sequence: TGTGCCATCAGTTCCGGGACAGGACGCGGAGTAACTGAAGCTTTCTTT.

For the CDR3, the DNA is TGTGCCAGCAGTGAAGCCCTAGCCCAAACCGGGGAGCTGTTTTTT. Translating it yields CASSEALAQTGELFF. The chain recombines TRBV2 with TRBJ2-2, with TRBD2 as a possible D gene (5 bases). Per the germline V gene, CDR1 is SNHLY and CDR2 is FYNNEI. There are 15 residues in the CDR3. Between the trimmed V and J ends, which lost 0 bases and 5 bases, there was a span of 10 bases.

This clonotype came up a few times. The rearrangement links TRBV3-1 to TRBJ2-7; the D gene is possibly TRBD2 (6 bases). The length of the CDR3 is 16 residues. Trimming stripped 5 bases from V and 2 bases from J, with 19 bases between. The germline V gene has CDR1 LGHDT and CDR2 YNNKEL (reference sequence). This CDR3 reads CASSFSPVGGPYEQYF. As DNA, the CDR3 is TGTGCCAGCAGCTTCTCTCCTGTCGGGGGACCCTACGAGCAGTACTTC.

The chain has TRBV4-3 and TRBJ2-2, with TRBD1 matching 7 bases. The CDR3 runs 16 residues. V trimming: 4 bases; J trimming: 4 bases; junction bases outside the gene matches: 9. From germline, CDR1 is LGHNA and CDR2 YSLEER. The CDR3 DNA is TGCGCCAGCAGCCCCCTCGCGGCAGGGGGCACCGGGGAGCTGTTTTTT. Residues: CASSPLAAGGTGELFF.

This clonotype was seen at least ten times. The V call is TRBV19, the J call TRBJ1-5; D is ambiguous. Germline V gene lookup returns CDR1 LNHDA and CDR2 SQIVND (reference sequence). Trimming took off 7 bases at V and 0 bases at J, with 16 bases between the two ends. This CDR3 region has 16 residues. The CDR3 protein is CASTDSSAYSNQPQHF. The CDR3 nucleotides read TGTGCCAGTACAGATTCGTCAGCTTATAGCAATCAGCCCCAGCATTTT.